Sequencing of this T cell receptor beta chain was carried out in a study of Ad26.COV2.S vaccination and SARS-CoV-2 variants. Across the whole study: Intramuscular Ad26.COV2.S at 5x10^10 or 1x10^11 viral particles.

Method: immunoSEQ multiplex PCR; TCRdb's copy keeps in-frame clones and lacks some. The sample contains some 460,000 clones, 80% to 90% of which appear only once. Sample treatment: some 19 received Ad26.COV2.S at low or high dose, single or two shots; a few received placebo; per-sample allocation not given. Collection of the samples took place on day 63 after the first injection of vaccine or placebo. The CDR3 is 14 residues long. CDR1 and CDR2 from the germline V gene are MDHEN and SYDVKM. As for this clone: The germline gene is not matched at one end of the junction; a read error may be the cause.

Sequenced here: peripheral blood, sampled in a trial of Ad26.COV2.S vaccine versus placebo. The chain uses TRBV28 and TRBJ2-1; 8 bases map to TRBD2. This receptor was identified in a person between 18 and 59 years old who received the Ad26.COV2.S COVID-19 vaccine or a placebo. CDR3 in DNA: TGTGCCAGCACTTTAGCGGGATCCTACAATGAGCAGTTCTTC. As protein: CASTLAGSYNEQFF.